This entry is about one T cell receptor (beta chain). Its specificity is not known. The sample originates from a study of cytotoxic CD8 clonotypes in ibrutinib-treated CLL. Looking at the study overall: On average, around 85,000 productive rearrangements and 255,043 productive templates per sample. Study-wide findings and caveats: Private clonotypes, not public ones, expanded at ibrutinib response.

Frozen-stored PBMCs produced around 2.2 micrograms of genomic DNA for TCR beta libraries. The intended depth for sequencing was 1 in 200,000 to 1 in 1 million T cells. The table came from immunoSEQ multiplex PCR; TCRdb's copy has only in-frame clones and leaves some out. Among about 130,000 clones listed, about 79% were seen once. Trimming stripped 4 bases from V and 0 bases from J, with 10 bases between. The CDR3 is made up of 14 amino acids. The germline gives CDR1 SGHTS, CDR2 YDEGEE. The chain is built from TRBV5-8 and TRBJ1-2; the D gene is possibly TRBD1 (6 bases). This TCR came from a human donor with chronic lymphocytic leukemia. The sample here was PBMCs, taken after 12 months of ibrutinib treatment. In DNA form, the CDR3 reads TGTGCCAGCAGCCGTGGACAGACTAACTATGGCTACACCTTC. This translates into CASSRGQTNYGYTF.